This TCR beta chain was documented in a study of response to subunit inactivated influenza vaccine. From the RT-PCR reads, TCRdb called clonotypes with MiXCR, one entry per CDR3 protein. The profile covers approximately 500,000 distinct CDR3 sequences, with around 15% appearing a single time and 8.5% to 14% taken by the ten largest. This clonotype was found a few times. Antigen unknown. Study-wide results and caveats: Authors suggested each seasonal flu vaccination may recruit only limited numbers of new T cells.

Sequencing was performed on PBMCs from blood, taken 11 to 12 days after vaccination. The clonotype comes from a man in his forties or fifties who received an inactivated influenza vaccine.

CDR3: CASSQERLAGGDEQFF. As DNA, the CDR3 is TGTGCCAGCAGCCAAGAGCGCCTAGCGGGGGGCGATGAGCAGTTCTTC. This chain uses TRBV3-1 with TRBJ2-1; TRBD2 matches 11 bases. V dropped 0 bases and J dropped 8; count of bases not matched to a gene: 6. The CDR3 loop spans 16 amino acids. Germline V lookup: CDR1 LGHDT, CDR2 YNNKEL (reference sequence).